This T cell receptor beta chain originates from a study of blood T cell repertoires in COVID-19 (dated by TCRdb to between 2020 and 2021). As for the study more broadly: Samples from collaborators originated in the United States, Italy and Spain and spanned both the acute and convalescent phases of COVID-19. The prospective study material was composed of cDNA or gDNA derived from T cells, B-cell-depleted T cells, or PBMCs. The samples were drawn from two sources: the first 160 participants of the ongoing ImmuneRACE study, and fewer than 1,500 subjects contributed by 6 global collaborators. Deeply sampled blood TCRbeta repertoires from subjects exposed to, actively infected with, or recovered from COVID-19 were included in the dataset. The repertoires were released in a freely available public database intended as a resource for research on the immune response to SARS-CoV-2. A de-identified subject ID, COVID-19 status, age in years and sex were almost always included in the sample metadata. HLA class I and class II types, where available, came from metadata supplied by the sample provider rather than from assay-based typing.

One collaborating source in Seattle enrolled patients while the patients were actively infected and followed the patients over time throughout the course of disease. The collaborating institutions used their own protocols to collect whole blood in K2EDTA tubes. For TCRbeta analysis, collaborators shipped samples in one of three forms: frozen whole blood, isolated PBMCs, or DNA extracted from either of those sample types. Summary of the overall study and its limitations: The quantity of clinical and demographic metadata differed by source and by participant and was supplied without curation.

The germline V gene encodes CDR1 LNHDA and CDR2 SQIVND (reference sequence). The CDR3 runs 15 residues from the cysteine to the phenylalanine. Just the 45-base CDR3 DNA is kept, in frame starting at base 1. From V the trimming removes 0 bases and from J it removes 3 bases, while the gene matches leave 3 bases of the junction unaccounted for. The immunoSEQ Assay, a bias-controlled multiplex PCR, was used to amplify TCRbeta CDR3 regions from genomic DNA. The paper's data handling went like this. Nucleated cell counts per sample were estimated from amplification of reference gene primers within the assay. To quantify the absolute abundance of each unique TCRbeta CDR3 rearrangement, sequence reads were collapsed and filtered. For each sample, productive Simpson clonality was calculated as the square root of Simpson's diversity index over productive rearrangements. TCRdb re-hosts the immuneACCESS table, in-frame sequences only. Its copies lack some clones; in the studies checked, an unresolved V gene accounts for under half of them, and the cause for the rest is not known. Clone size and the V and J calls come from that table; the DNA yielded D and trimming. This sample holds about 250,000 clones; about 87% were observed only once. Of the sample, 6.3% is held by the ten largest clones.

The table lists this clone with a few counts. Its antigen is not yet known. No base qualities exist here, and no much larger clone lies one base off it. The chain is encoded by TRBV19 joined to TRBJ1-1, with 8 middle bases fitting TRBD1. The sequencing sample was made of peripheral blood. The source of this sequence is a woman between 25 and 40 years old with COVID-19, enrolled during active disease. The CDR3 here reads CASSIEAGGHTEAFF. DNA sequence: TGTGCCAGTAGTATAGAGGCAGGGGGCCACACTGAAGCTTTCTTT.